This is a list of T cell receptor beta chains from one sample in a study of T cell responses to AZD1222 COVID-19 vaccine. Some clones are missing from TCRdb's copy, which holds only in-frame ones; the method was immunoSEQ multiplex PCR. The sample holds tens of thousands of clones, around 81% seen once. This specimen was peripheral blood, taken 28 days after the second AZD1222 dose. The receptors were sampled from an adult who received the AZD1222 COVID-19 vaccine. Each CDR3 is given with its conserved first and last residue. D genes are given only for firm matches. Only some rows state a clone size, as once, few, many or a class for expanded clones.

d_gene,abundance,j_gene,v_gene,CDR3aa,CDR3nt
TRBD1,once,TRBJ1-2,TRBV7-9,CASSLGQGDGYTF,TGTGCCAGCAGCTTAGGACAGGGGGATGGCTACACCTTC
-,few,TRBJ1-1,TRBV5-8,CASSLFFGGSITEAFF,TGTGCCAGCAGCTTGTTCTTTGGAGGGAGTATTACTGAAGCTTTCTTT
-,once,TRBJ1-1,TRBV7-2,CASSLDVRNTEAFF,TGTGCCAGCAGCTTAGATGTAAGGAACACTGAAGCTTTCTTT
TRBD1,-,TRBJ2-7,TRBV19,CASSSSGTGIYEQYF,TGTGCCAGTAGTTCGTCGGGGACAGGGATCTACGAGCAGTACTTC
TRBD2,-,TRBJ2-7,TRBV5-6,CASSKLAGGARYEQYF,TGTGCCAGCAGCAAACTAGCGGGAGGTGCTCGCTACGAGCAGTACTTC
-,-,TRBJ1-3,TRBV5-5,CASSLQPGNTIYF,TGTGCCAGCAGCTTGCAACCTGGAAACACCATATATTTT
-,-,TRBJ1-3,TRBV6-6,CASSPSRFSSGNTIYF,TGTGCCAGCTCCCCAAGTCGTTTCTCCTCTGGAAACACCATATATTTT
-,few,TRBJ1-4,TRBV28,CASRQQAGELFF,TGTGCCAGCCGTCAGCAAGCGGGGGAACTGTTTTTT
TRBD1,-,TRBJ2-3,TRBV29-1,CSAGDRLTDTQYF,TGCAGCGCCGGGGACAGACTCACAGATACGCAGTATTTT
TRBD1,-,TRBJ2-7,TRBV5-1,CASSLDGGQGLNEQYF,TGCGCCAGCAGCTTAGATGGAGGACAGGGATTAAACGAGCAGTACTTC